The entry that follows covers one TCR beta chain sequence. This entry comes from a study of T-cell reconstitution after alpha-beta-depleted transplantation in children. Trimming took off 3 bases at V and 11 bases at J, with 13 bases between the two ends. CDR3 length: 12 amino acids. The library targeted TCRbeta and was prepared with unique molecular identifiers. TCRdb fed the PCR reads into MiXCR, producing one record per CDR3 protein. The sample has approximately 490,000 distinct CDR3 sequences; under 15% are singletons. The source is a human donor who donated a stem cell graft to a child with combined immunodeficiency. V and J are TRBV12-3 or TRBV12-4 and TRBJ1-1; possible D gene TRBD1, 6 bases. The sample was PBMCs from the stem cell graft donor, taken from the stem cell graft. The chain's CDR3 is CASSFGQYGAFF. DNA of the CDR3: TGTGCCAGCAGTTTCGGACAGTATGGGGCTTTCTTT.